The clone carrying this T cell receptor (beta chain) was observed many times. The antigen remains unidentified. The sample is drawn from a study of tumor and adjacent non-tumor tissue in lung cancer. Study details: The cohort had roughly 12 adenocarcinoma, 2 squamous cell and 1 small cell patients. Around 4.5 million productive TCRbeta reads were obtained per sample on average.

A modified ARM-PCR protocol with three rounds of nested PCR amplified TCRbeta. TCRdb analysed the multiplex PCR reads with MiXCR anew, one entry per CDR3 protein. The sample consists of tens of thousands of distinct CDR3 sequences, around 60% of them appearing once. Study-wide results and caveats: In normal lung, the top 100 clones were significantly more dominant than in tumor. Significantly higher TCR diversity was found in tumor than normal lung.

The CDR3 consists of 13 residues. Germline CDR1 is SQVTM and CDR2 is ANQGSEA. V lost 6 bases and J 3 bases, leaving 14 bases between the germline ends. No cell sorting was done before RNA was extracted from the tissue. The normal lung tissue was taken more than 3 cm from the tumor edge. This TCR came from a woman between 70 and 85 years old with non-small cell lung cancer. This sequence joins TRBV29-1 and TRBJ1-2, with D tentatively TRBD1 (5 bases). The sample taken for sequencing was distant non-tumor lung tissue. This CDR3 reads CSVWGGSDYGYTF. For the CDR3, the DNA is TGCAGCGTCTGGGGGGGGTCTGACTATGGCTACACCTTC.